Each of the 7 T cell receptor beta chains below was sequenced from the same sample in a study of cytomegalovirus exposure and HLA in healthy donors. The PCR employed 60 Vbeta primers together with 13 Jbeta primers. TCRdb's table, derived via immunoSEQ multiplex PCR, lists solely in-frame clones and lacks some. The sample records roughly 80,000 clones, over 60% being singletons. Specimen: PBMCs. These receptor sequences come from a male donor in good health and CMV-seropositive.

This chain links TRBV7-9 with TRBJ1-5, with D perhaps matching TRBD1 (5 bases). Trimming left V 5 bases short and J 5 bases short, with 10 bases between. CDR3 length: 13 residues. The germline V gene encodes CDR1 SEHNR and CDR2 FQNEAQ (reference sequence). Here the CDR3 DNA reads TGTGCCAGCAGCCTCGACAGCCATCAGCCCCAGCATTTT. Its protein is CASSLDSHQPQHF.

The chain carries TRBV7-9 and TRBJ1-4, with 7 bases lining up with TRBD1. Germline lookup yields CDR1 SEHNR and CDR2 FQNEAQ (reference sequence). The CDR3 is made up of 14 amino acids. V shed 5 bases, J shed 8 bases, and the junction held 8 bases outside the gene matches. CDR3 region: CASSQTGMREKLFF. Written as DNA, the CDR3 is TGTGCCAGCAGCCAGACAGGGATGAGGGAAAAACTGTTTTTT. The full variable domain, completed using reference TRBV7-9 and TRBJ1-4, is DTGVSQNPRHKITKRGQNVTFRCDPISEHNRLYWYRQTLGQGPEFLTYFQNEAQLEKSRLLSDRFSAERPKGSFSTLEIQRTEQGDSAMYLCASSQTGMREKLFFGSGTQLSVL.

V is TRBV10-3 and J is TRBJ2-5; D call uncertain. CDR1 ENHRY and CDR2 SYGVKD come from the germline V gene. V lost 8 bases to trimming and J lost 4 bases, with 23 bases between them. The CDR3 length is 16 residues. For the CDR3, the DNA is TGTGCCATCTCAGTCGAAAGAACCTTCGCACGAGAGACCCAGTACTTC. This codes for CAISVERTFARETQYF.

The rearrangement joins TRBV11-2 to TRBJ2-1, with TRBD1 matching 9 bases. The CDR3 extends over 17 amino acids. The ends lost 1 base at V and 5 bases at J; junction bases unmatched: 9. CDR1 SGHAT and CDR2 FQNNGV come from the germline V gene. CDR3 DNA sequence: TGTGCCAGCAGCTTAGGAGCCGGGACAGGGAGAAACAATGAGCAGTTCTTC. Translated, it gives CASSLGAGTGRNNEQFF.

The sample holds a few counts of this clone. The chain combines TRBV19 with TRBJ2-2, with D uncertain. Germline CDR1 LNHDA, CDR2 SQIVND (reference sequence). V lost 6 bases and J lost 8, with 13 bases in between. The CDR3 length is 13 residues. In nucleotides, the CDR3 is TGTGCCAGTAGCTACTCAAGTGTTGGGGAGCTGTTTTTT. Translation: CASSYSSVGELFF.

This clone was found once. This chain uses TRBV19 with TRBJ1-1; weak D call: TRBD1 (5 bases). V was shortened by 2 bases and J by 0 bases, with 13 bases between the two germline ends. The CDR3 loop spans 16 amino acids. Germline V gene sequence: CDR1 LNHDA, CDR2 SQIVND (reference sequence). DNA of the CDR3: TGTGCCAGTAGTATAACAACAGGCCGGATGAACACTGAAGCTTTCTTT. Translating it yields CASSITTGRMNTEAFF.

The table lists this clone with a few counts. This chain connects TRBV5-1 to TRBJ2-3; 8 bases are shared with TRBD1. V gave up 6 bases and J gave up 0 bases; unmatched junction bases: 3. Germline lookup yields CDR1 SGHRS and CDR2 YFSETQ. The length of the CDR3 is 14 residues. This chain's CDR3 is CASTNRGSTDTQYF. The CDR3 nucleotides read TGCGCCAGCACCAACAGGGGGAGCACAGATACGCAGTATTTT. Together with reference TRBV5-1 and TRBJ2-3, the CDR3 gives the full variable domain: KAGVTQTPRYLIKTRGQQVTLSCSPISGHRSVSWYQQTPGQGLQFLFEYFSETQRNKGNFPGRFSGRQFSNSRSEMNVSTLELGDSALYLCASTNRGSTDTQYFGPGTRLTVL.